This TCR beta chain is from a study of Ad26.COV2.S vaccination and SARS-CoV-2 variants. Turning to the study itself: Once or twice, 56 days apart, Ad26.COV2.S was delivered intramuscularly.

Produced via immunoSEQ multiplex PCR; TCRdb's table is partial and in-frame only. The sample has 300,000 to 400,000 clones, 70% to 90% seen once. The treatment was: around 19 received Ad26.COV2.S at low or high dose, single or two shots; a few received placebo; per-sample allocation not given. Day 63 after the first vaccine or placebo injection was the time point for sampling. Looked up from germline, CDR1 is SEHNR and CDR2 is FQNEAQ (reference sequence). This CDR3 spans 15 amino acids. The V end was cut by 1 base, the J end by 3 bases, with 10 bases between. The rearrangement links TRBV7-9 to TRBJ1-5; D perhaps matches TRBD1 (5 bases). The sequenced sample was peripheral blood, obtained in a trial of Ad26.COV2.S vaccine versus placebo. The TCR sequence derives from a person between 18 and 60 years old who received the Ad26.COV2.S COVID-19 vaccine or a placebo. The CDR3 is CASSLGGGNNQPQHF. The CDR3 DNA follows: TGTGCCAGCAGCTTAGGCGGGGGTAACAATCAGCCCCAGCATTTT.